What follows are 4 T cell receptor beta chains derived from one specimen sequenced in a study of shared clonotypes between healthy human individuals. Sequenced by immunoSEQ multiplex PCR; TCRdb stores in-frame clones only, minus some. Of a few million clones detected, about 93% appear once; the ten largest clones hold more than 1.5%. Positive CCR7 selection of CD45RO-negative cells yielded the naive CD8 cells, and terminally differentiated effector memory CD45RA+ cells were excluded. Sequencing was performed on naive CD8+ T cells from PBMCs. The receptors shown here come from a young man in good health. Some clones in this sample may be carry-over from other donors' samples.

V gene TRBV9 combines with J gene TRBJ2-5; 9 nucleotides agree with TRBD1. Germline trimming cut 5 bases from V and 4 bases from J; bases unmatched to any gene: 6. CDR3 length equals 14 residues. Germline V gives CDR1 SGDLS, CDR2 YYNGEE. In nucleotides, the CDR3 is TGTGCCAGCAGTAAACAGGGGGCCCGAGAGACCCAGTACTTC. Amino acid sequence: CASSKQGARETQYF. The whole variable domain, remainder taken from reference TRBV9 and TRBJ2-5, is DSGVTQTPKHLITATGQRVTLRCSPRSGDLSVYWYQQSLDQGLQFLIQYYNGEERAKGNILERFSAQQFPDLHSELNLSSLELGDSALYFCASSKQGARETQYFGPGTRLLVL.

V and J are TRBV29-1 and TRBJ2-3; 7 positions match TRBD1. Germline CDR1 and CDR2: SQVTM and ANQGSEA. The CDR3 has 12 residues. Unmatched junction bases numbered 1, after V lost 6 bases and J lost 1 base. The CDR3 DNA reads TGCAGCGTAGGACAGGGCACAGATACGCAGTATTTT. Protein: CSVGQGTDTQYF.

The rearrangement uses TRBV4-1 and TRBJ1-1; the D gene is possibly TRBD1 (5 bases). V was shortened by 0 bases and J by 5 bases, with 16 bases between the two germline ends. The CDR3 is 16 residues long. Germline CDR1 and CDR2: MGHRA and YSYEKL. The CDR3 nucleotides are TGCGCCAGCAGCCAAGAACGAGTCGGGGGTTTTACTGAAGCTTTCTTT. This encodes CASSQERVGGFTEAFF.

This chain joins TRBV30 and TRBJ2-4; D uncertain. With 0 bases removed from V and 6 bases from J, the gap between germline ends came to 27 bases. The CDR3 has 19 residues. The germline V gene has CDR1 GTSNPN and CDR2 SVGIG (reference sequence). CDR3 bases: TGTGCCTGGAGTGTATTCCCCCCTCCGGCAGATACGACGGGAAACATTCAGTACTTC. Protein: CAWSVFPPPADTTGNIQYF.